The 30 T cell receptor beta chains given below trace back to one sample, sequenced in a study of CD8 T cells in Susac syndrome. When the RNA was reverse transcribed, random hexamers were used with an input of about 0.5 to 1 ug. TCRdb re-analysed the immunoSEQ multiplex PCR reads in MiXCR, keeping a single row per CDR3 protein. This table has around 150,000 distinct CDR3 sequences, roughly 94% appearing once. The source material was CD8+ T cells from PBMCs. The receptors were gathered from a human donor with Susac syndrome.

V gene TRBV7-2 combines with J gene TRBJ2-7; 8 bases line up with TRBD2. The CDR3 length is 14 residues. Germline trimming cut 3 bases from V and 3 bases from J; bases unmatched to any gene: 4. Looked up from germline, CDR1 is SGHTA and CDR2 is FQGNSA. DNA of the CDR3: TGTGCCAGCAGCTTCCCGGGACTAGGCTACGAGCAGTACTTC. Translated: CASSFPGLGYEQYF.

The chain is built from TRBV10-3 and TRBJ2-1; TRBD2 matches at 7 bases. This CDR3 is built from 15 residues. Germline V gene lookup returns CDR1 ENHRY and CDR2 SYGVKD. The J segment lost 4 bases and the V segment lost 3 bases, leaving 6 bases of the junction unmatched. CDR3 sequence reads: CAISEGGTTYNEQFF. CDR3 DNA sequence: TGTGCCATCAGTGAAGGAGGGACTACATACAATGAGCAGTTCTTC.

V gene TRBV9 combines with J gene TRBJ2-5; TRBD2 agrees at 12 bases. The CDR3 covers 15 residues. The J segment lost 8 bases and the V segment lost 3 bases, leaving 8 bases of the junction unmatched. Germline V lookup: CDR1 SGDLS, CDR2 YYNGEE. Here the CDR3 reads CASSDGLAGFGTQYF. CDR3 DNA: TGTGCCAGCAGCGACGGACTAGCGGGATTTGGTACCCAGTACTTC. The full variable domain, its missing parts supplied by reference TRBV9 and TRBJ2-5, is DSGVTQTPKHLITATGQRVTLRCSPRSGDLSVYWYQQSLDQGLQFLIQYYNGEERAKGNILERFSAQQFPDLHSELNLSSLELGDSALYFCASSDGLAGFGTQYFGPGTRLLVL.

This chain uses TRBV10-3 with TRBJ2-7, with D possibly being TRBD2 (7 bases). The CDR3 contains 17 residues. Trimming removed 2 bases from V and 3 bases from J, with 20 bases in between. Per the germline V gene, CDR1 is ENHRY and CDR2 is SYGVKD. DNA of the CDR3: TGTGCCATCAGTGAGGGGGGGGCCACCGGGATGATCTACGAGCAGTACTTC. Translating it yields CAISEGGATGMIYEQYF.

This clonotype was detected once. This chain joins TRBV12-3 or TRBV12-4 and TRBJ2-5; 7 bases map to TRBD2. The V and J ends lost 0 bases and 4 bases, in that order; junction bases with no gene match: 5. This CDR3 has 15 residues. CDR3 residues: CASSLAPSGTETQYF. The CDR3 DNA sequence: TGTGCCAGCAGTTTAGCGCCCAGCGGGACAGAGACCCAGTACTTC.

This CDR3 reads CASSFQGGEAFF. CDR3 DNA: TGTGCCAGCAGTTTCCAAGGGGGTGAAGCTTTCTTT. The chain recombines TRBV27 with TRBJ1-1, with D possibly matching TRBD1 (6 bases). This CDR3 has 12 amino acids. Trimming pared 3 bases from V and 7 bases from J, leaving 9 bases between. Germline lookup yields CDR1 MNHEY and CDR2 SMNVEV (reference sequence).

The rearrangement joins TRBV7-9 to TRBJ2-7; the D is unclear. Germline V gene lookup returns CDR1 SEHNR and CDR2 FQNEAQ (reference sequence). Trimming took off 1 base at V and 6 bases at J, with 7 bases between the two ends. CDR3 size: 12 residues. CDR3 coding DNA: TGTGCCAGCAGCTTAGACACGGCCGAGCAGTACTTC. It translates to CASSLDTAEQYF.

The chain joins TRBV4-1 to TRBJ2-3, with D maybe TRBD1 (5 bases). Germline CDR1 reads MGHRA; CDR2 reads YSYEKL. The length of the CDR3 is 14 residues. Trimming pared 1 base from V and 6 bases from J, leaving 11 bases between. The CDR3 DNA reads TGCGCCAGCAGCCAAGTGAAGTGGGGCGATACGCAGTATTTT. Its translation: CASSQVKWGDTQYF.

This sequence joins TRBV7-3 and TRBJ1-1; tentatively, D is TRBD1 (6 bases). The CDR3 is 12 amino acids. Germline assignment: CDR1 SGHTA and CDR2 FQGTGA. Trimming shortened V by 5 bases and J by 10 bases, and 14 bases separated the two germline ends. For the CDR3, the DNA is TGTGCCAGCAGCAACCAGACAGGCGTAGCTTTCTTT. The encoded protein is CASSNQTGVAFF.

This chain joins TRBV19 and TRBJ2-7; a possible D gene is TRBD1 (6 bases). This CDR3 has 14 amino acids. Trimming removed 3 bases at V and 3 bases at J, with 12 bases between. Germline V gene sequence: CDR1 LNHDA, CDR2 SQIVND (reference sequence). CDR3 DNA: TGTGCCAGTAGTATCTCAGCAGGGGTCTACGAGCAGTACTTC. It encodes CASSISAGVYEQYF.

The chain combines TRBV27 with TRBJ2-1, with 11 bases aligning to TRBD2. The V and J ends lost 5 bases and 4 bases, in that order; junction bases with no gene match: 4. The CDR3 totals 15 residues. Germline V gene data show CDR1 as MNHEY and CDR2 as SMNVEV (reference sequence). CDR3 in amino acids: CASSKLAGVYNEQFF. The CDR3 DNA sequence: TGTGCCAGCAGTAAACTAGCGGGAGTATACAATGAGCAGTTCTTC.

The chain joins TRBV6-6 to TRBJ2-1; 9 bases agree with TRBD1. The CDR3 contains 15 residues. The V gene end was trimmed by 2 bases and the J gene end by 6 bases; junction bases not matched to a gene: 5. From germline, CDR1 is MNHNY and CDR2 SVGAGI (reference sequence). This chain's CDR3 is CASSYTTDRGNEQFF. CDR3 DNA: TGTGCCAGCAGTTACACAACGGACAGGGGCAATGAGCAGTTCTTC.

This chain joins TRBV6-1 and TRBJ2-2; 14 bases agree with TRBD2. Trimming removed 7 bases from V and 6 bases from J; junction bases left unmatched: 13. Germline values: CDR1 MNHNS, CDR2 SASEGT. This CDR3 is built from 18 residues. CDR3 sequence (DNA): TGTGCCAGCATAAGTCCGGGACTAGCGGGAGAATGGGCCGGGGAGCTGTTTTTT. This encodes CASISPGLAGEWAGELFF.

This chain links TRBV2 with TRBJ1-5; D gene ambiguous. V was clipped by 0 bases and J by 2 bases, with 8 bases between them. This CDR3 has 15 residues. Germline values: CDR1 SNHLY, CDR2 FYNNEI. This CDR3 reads CASSEAGGGNQPQHF. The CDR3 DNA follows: TGTGCCAGCAGTGAAGCAGGTGGAGGCAATCAGCCCCAGCATTTT.

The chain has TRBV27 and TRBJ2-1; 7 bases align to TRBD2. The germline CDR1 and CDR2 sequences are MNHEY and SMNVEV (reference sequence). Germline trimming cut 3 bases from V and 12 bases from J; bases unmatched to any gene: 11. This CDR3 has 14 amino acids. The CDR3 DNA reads TGTGCCAGCAGTTTGGGCGGGAGCGGTCCGAGGCAGTTCTTC. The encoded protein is CASSLGGSGPRQFF.

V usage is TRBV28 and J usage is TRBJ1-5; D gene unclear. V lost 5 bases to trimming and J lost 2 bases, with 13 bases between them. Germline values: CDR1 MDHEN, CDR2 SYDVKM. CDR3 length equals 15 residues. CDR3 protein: CASSPRLGGNQPQHF. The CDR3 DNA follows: TGTGCCAGCAGTCCCCGACTCGGGGGCAATCAGCCCCAGCATTTT.

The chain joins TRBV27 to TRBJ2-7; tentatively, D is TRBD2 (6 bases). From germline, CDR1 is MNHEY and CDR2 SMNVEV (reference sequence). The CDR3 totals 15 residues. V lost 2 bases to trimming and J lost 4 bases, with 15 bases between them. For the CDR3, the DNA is TGTGCCAGCAGTTTAGGGGTTGAGGGAGGATACGAGCAGTACTTC. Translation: CASSLGVEGGYEQYF.

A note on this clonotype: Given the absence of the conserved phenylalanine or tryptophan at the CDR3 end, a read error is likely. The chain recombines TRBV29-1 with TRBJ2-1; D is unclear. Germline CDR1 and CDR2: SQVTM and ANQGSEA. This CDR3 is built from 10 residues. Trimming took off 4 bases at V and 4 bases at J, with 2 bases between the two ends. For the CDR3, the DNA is TGCAGCGTTGGTTACAATGAGCAGTTCTTG. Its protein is CSVGYNEQFL.

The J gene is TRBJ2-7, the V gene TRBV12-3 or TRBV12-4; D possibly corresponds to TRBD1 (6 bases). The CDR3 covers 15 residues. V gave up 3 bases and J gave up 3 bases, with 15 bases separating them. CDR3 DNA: TGTGCCAGCAGTTTTTCAGGACAGACTTTCTACGAGCAGTACTTC. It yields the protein CASSFSGQTFYEQYF.

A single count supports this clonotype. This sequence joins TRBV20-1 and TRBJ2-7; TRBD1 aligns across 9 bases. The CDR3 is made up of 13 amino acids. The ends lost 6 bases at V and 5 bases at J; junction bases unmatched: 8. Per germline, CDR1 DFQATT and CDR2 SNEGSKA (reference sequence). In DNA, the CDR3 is TGCAGTGCCCGCCGGGACAGGGTTGACGAGCAGTACTTC. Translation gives CSARRDRVDEQYF.

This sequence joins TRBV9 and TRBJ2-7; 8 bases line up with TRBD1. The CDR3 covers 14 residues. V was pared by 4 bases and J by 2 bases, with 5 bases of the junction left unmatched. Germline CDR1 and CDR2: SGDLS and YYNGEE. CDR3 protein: CASSPGGRTYEQYF. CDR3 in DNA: TGTGCCAGCAGCCCAGGGGGCAGAACCTACGAGCAGTACTTC.

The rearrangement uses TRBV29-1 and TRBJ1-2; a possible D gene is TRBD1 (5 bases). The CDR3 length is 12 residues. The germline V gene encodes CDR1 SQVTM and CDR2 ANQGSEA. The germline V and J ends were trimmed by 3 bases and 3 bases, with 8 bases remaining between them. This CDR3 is CSVEGGYYGYTF. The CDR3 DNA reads TGCAGCGTTGAGGGGGGGTACTATGGCTACACCTTC.

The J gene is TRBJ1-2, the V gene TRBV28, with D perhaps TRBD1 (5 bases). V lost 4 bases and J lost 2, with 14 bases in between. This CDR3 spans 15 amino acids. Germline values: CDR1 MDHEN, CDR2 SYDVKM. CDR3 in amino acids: CASSSPGYRNYGYTF. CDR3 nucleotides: TGTGCCAGCAGTTCCCCAGGGTACAGAAACTATGGCTACACCTTC.

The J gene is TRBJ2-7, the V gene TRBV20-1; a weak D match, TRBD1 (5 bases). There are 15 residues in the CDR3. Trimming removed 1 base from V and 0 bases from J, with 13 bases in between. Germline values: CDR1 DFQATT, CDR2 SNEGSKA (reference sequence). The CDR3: CSARVSTEPSYEQYF. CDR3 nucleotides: TGCAGTGCTAGAGTTTCGACAGAGCCCTCCTACGAGCAGTACTTC.

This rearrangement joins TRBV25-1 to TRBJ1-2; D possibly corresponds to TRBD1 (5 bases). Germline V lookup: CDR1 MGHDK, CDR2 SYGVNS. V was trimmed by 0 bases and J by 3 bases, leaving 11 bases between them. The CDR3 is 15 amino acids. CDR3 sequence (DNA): TGTGCCAGCAGTGAATATTTTGGAGGGGACTATGGCTACACCTTC. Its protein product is CASSEYFGGDYGYTF.

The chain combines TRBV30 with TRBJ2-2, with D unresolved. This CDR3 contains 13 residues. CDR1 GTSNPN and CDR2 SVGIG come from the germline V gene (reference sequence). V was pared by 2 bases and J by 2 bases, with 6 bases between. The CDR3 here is CAWSLVNTGELFF. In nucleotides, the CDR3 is TGTGCCTGGAGTTTAGTAAACACCGGGGAGCTGTTTTTT.

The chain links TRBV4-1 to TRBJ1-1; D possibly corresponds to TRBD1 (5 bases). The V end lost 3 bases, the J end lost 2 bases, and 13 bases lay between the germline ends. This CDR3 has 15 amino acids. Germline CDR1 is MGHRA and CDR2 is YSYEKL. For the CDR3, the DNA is TGCGCCAGCAGCCACGGGGGGGGTTCTAACACTGAAGCTTTCTTT. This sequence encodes CASSHGGGSNTEAFF.

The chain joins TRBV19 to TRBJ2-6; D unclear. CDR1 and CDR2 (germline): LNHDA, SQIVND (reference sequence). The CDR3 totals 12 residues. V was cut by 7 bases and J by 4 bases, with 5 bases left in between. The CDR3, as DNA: TGTGCCAGTACGCAGGGGGCCAACGTCCTGACTTTC. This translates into CASTQGANVLTF.

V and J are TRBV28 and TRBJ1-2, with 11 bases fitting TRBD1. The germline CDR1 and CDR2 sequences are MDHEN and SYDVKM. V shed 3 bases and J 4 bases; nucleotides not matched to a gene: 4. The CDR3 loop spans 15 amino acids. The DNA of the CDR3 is TGTGCCAGCAGTTTCTTCGGACAGGGGGCCTATGGCTACACCTTC. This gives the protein CASSFFGQGAYGYTF.

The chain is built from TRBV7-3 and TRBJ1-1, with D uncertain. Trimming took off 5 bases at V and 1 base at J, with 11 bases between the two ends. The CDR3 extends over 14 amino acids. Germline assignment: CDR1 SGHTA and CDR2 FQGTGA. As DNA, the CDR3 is TGTGCCAGCAGCCCCAGTGGCGAGAACACTGAAGCTTTCTTT. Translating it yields CASSPSGENTEAFF.